The entry that follows covers one T cell receptor (beta chain) sequence. Its matching antigen is unknown. The time point was: persistent/refractory GD, antithyroid drugs over 5 years with positive TRAb. PBMCs provided the RNA from which the TCR library was made. As collected, the peripheral blood samples measured about 9.2 milliliters each and went into EDTA tubes. These data are taken from a study of regulatory T cells in long-lasting Graves disease. Study overall: It was over 5 years of antithyroid drugs, with positive TSH receptor antibodies, that meant persistent Graves' disease. Findings of the study overall: Persistent patients shared more public clonotypes (around 3,000) than new patients (nearly 1,000).

The authors built TCR beta libraries using iRepertoire HTBI primers and Arm-PCR of CDR3 regions. Via MiXCR, TCRdb re-called the multiplex PCR reads, giving one row per CDR3 protein. The sample lists around 450,000 distinct CDR3 sequences; roughly 21% were seen once. V lost 6 bases and J lost 0; bases outside the gene matches: 8. The germline V gene has CDR1 DFQATT and CDR2 SNEGSKA (reference sequence). The CDR3 length is 14 residues. This sequence joins TRBV20-1 and TRBJ2-7, with 7 bases identical to TRBD1. The TCR was taken from a female donor with Graves disease. Sequenced material: peripheral blood mononuclear cells (PBMCs), taken when the disease was refractory, from a patient treated with antithyroid drugs. The CDR3 reads CSAIGTVSSYEQYF. The CDR3 DNA reads TGCAGTGCCATCGGGACAGTAAGCTCCTACGAGCAGTACTTC.